Below, one T cell receptor (beta chain) is given with its context. The antigen remains unidentified. These data come from a study of tumor and adjacent non-tumor tissue in lung cancer. The wider study: Aged roughly 31 to 76 years, patients included fewer than 11 men and 5 women with stage I to III disease. General study results and limits: Patients with more diverse tumor TCRs had worse survival. Top 100 clones took a larger repertoire share in normal lung.

The library came from three nested PCR rounds adapted from ARM-PCR protocols. TCRdb called the multiplex PCR reads again in MiXCR, with one record for every CDR3 protein. The data contain about 76,000 distinct CDR3 sequences, around 70% of them singletons. The template was RNA from unsorted bulk tissue. V lost 1 base to trimming and J lost 9 bases, with 28 bases between them. This CDR3 has 19 residues. Sequencing was performed on lung tumor tissue. The receptor comes from an older woman with non-small cell lung cancer. This sequence joins TRBV12-3 or TRBV12-4 and TRBJ2-1; possible D gene TRBD2, 6 bases. In DNA, the CDR3 is TGTGCCAGCAGTTTAGGTTCCTGGGGGGTAGCAGGAGTCGAATGTGAGCAGTTCTTC. Translated: CASSLGSWGVAGVECEQFF.